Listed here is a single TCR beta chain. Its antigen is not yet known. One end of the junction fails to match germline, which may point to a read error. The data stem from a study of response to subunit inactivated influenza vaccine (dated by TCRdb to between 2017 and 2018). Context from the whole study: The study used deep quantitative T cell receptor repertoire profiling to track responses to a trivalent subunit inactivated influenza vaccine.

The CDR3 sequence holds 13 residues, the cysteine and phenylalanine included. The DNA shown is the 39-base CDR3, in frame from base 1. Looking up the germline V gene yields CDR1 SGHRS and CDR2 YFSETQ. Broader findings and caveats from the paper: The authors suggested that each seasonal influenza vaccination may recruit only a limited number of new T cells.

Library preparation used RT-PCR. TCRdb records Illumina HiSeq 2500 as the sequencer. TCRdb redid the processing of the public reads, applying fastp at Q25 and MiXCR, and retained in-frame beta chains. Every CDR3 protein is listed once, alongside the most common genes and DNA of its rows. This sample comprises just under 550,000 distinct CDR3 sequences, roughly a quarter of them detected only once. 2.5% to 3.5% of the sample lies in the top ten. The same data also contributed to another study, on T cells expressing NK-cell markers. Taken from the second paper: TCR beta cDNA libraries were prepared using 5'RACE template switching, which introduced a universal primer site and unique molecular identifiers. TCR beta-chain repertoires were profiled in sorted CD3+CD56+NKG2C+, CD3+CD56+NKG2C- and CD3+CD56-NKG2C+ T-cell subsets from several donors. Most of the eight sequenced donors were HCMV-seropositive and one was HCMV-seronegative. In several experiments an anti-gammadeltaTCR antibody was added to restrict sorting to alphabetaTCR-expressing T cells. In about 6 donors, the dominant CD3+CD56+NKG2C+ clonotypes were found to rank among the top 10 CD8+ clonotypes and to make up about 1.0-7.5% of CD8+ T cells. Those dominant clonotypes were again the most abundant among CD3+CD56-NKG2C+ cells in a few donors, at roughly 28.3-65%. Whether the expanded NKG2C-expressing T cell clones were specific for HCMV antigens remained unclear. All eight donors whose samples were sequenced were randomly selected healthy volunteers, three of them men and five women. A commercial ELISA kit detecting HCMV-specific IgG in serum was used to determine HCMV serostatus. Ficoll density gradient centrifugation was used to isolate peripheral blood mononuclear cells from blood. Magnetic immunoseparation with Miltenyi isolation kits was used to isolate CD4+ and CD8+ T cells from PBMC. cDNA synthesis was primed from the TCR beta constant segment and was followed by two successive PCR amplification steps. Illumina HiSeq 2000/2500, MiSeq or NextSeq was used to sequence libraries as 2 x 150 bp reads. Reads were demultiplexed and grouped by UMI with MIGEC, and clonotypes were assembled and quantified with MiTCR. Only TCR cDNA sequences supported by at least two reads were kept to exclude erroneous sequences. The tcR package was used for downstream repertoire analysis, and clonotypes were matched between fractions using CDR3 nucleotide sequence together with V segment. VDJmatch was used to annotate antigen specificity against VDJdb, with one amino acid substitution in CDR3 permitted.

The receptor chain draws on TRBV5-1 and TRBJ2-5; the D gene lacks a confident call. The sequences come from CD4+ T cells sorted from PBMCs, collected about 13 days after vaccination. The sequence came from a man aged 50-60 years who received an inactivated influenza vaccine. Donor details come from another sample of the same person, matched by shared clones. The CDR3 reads CASRLSLEETQYF. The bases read TGCGCCAGCCGCTTAAGCCTTGAAGAGACCCAGTACTTC.